This entry lists 11 T cell receptor beta chains sequenced from one sample in a study of regulatory T cells in long-lasting Graves disease. Specified time point: newly diagnosed GD, antithyroid drugs for less than 3 months. After RNA was extracted from PBMCs, the TCR library was made from it. Arm-PCR of CDR3 regions and iRepertoire HTBI primers were used to build TCR beta libraries. A single record per CDR3 protein comes from TCRdb applying MiXCR to the multiplex PCR reads. The sample carries more than 300,000 distinct CDR3 sequences, around 15% recorded once. Another study also made use of these data, one on T cells in Graves' hyperthyroidism and ophthalmopathy.

The material sequenced was peripheral blood mononuclear cells (PBMCs), taken at new diagnosis, from a patient treated with antithyroid drugs. Every receptor here comes from a woman aged 18-29 years with Graves disease.

This clonotype has a count of ten or more. The chain couples TRBV6-5 to TRBJ1-6, with D possibly matching TRBD1 (6 bases). V dropped 3 bases and J dropped 9 bases, with 18 bases sitting between them. This CDR3 is 16 amino acids long. CDR1 MNHEY and CDR2 SVGAGI come from the germline V gene. The CDR3 DNA follows: TGTGCCAGCAGTTATGCCCCCGACAGGACGAGTTCACCCCTCCACTTT. It translates to CASSYAPDRTSSPLHF.

This clonotype has at least ten counts. This chain uses TRBV19 with TRBJ2-5; 14 nucleotides match TRBD2. The germline V gene encodes CDR1 LNHDA and CDR2 SQIVND (reference sequence). Losses at the gene ends were 5 bases for V and 3 bases for J; bases not matched to a gene: 5. CDR3 length: 16 residues. As DNA, the CDR3 is TGTGCCAGTAGTGTCGGACTAGCGGGAGGCGAAGAGACCCAGTACTTC. Amino acids: CASSVGLAGGEETQYF.

This clonotype was observed a few times. This chain uses TRBV25-1 with TRBJ2-3; D may be TRBD1 or TRBD2 (6 bases each). The CDR3 spans 14 residues. The germline CDR1 and CDR2 sequences are MGHDK and SYGVNS. The V and J ends lost 4 bases and 6 bases respectively, with 14 bases between them. The CDR3 loop reads CASSGLGGRDTQYF. DNA of the CDR3: TGTGCCAGCAGTGGGCTAGGGGGGCGGGATACGCAGTATTTT. Supplemented by reference TRBV25-1 and TRBJ2-3, the full variable domain reads EADIYQTPRYLVIGTGKKITLECSQTMGHDKMYWYQQDPGMELHLIHYSYGVNSTEKGDLSSESTVSRIRTEHFPLTLESARPSHTSQYLCASSGLGGRDTQYFGPGTRLTVL.

The chain recombines TRBV7-9 with TRBJ2-5; 9 bases fit TRBD1. The J segment lost 4 bases and the V segment lost 5 bases, leaving 8 bases of the junction unmatched. The CDR3 is 15 amino acids. Germline V gene lookup returns CDR1 SEHNR and CDR2 FQNEAQ (reference sequence). The CDR3 DNA follows: TGTGCCAGCAGCACTCTGGACAGGGGTTTAGAGACCCAGTACTTC. Translated: CASSTLDRGLETQYF.

This clonotype showed up just a few times. With a much larger clone just one base away, this may be a read error. The conserved final phenylalanine or tryptophan is absent from the CDR3, which likely points to a read error. The chain combines TRBV2 with TRBJ2-6, with D maybe TRBD2 (6 bases). Germline lookup yields CDR1 SNHLY and CDR2 FYNNEI. V was pared by 6 bases and J by 0 bases, with 12 bases between. CDR3 length: 16 amino acids. The CDR3 sequence: CASRRLGSSGANVLTS. As DNA, the CDR3 is TGTGCCAGCAGGAGACTAGGGAGCTCTGGGGCCAACGTCCTGACTTCC.

Points on this clonotype: This clone may be a read error of a much larger clone one base away. This CDR3 is CSASWGNTEAFF. CDR3 DNA sequence: TGCAGTGCTAGTTGGGGGAACACTGAAGCTTTCTTT. V is TRBV20-1 and J is TRBJ1-1; no definite D call. CDR3 length equals 12 residues. Germline assignment: CDR1 DFQATT and CDR2 SNEGSKA (reference sequence). The V end lost 3 bases, the J end lost 1 base, and 6 bases lay between the germline ends.

This clonotype was seen at least ten times. The rearrangement uses TRBV4-1 and TRBJ2-2; the D is unclear. Trimming left V 3 bases short and J 4 bases short, with 9 bases between. The CDR3 runs to 14 residues. Germline lookup yields CDR1 MGHRA and CDR2 YSYEKL. The CDR3 nucleotides are TGCGCCAGCAGCCAGTCGGAGAGCACCGGGGAGCTGTTTTTT. This gives the protein CASSQSESTGELFF.

This clonotype has a count of ten or more. This chain joins TRBV20-1 and TRBJ2-1; 10 bases line up with TRBD2. CDR1 is DFQATT, CDR2 SNEGSKA, per germline (reference sequence). With V trimmed by 1 base and J by 4 bases, 10 bases remained unmatched. The CDR3 is 17 amino acids. The CDR3 protein is CSARVFTGLARYNEQFF. CDR3 sequence (DNA): TGCAGTGCTAGAGTTTTTACGGGACTAGCGCGATACAATGAGCAGTTCTTC.

This clonotype appeared many times. The chain recombines TRBV2 with TRBJ2-5; 13 bases are shared with TRBD2. CDR3 length: 17 amino acids. The V gene's germline CDR1 is SNHLY and CDR2 FYNNEI. V trimming: 3 bases; J trimming: 5 bases; junction bases outside the gene matches: 9. The chain's CDR3 is CASSDLTSGRLIETQYF. In DNA form, the CDR3 reads TGTGCCAGCAGTGATTTGACTAGCGGGAGGTTGATCGAGACCCAGTACTTC.

The V call is TRBV3-1, the J call TRBJ2-3; 13 nucleotides agree with TRBD2. The germline V gene encodes CDR1 LGHDT and CDR2 YNNKEL (reference sequence). The CDR3 consists of 16 residues. Losses at the gene ends were 4 bases for V and 4 bases for J; bases not matched to a gene: 5. The CDR3 region has the DNA TGTGCCAGCAGCCGGACTAGCGGGAGCATGTCAGATACGCAGTATTTT. Its translation: CASSRTSGSMSDTQYF.

J is TRBJ1-4 and V is TRBV20-1, with 9 bases that match TRBD1. Germline V gene data show CDR1 as DFQATT and CDR2 as SNEGSKA (reference sequence). CDR3 length equals 13 residues. With 5 bases clipped from V and 4 bases from J, the junction kept 2 bases outside the gene matches. The CDR3 coding sequence is TGCAGTGCTGGGGGACAGGGTAATGAAAAACTGTTTTTT. Translation: CSAGGQGNEKLFF.